This entry lists 6 T cell receptor beta chains sequenced from one sample in a study of identical twins. TCRdb reprocessed the 5' RACE reads via MiXCR and lists one record per CDR3 protein. This sample yields 600,000 to 850,000 distinct CDR3 sequences, of which over 15% are seen a single time; around 14% belongs to the top ten. The same sample was also used in a study of T cells expressing NK-cell markers.

Sequencing was done on a sample of PBMCs. Receptors originate from a woman in her late teens or twenties in good health.

The genes are TRBV3-1 and TRBJ2-1; D not resolved. V was trimmed by 1 base and J by 8 bases, leaving 9 bases between them. This CDR3 contains 13 residues. Germline values: CDR1 LGHDT, CDR2 YNNKEL (reference sequence). Written as DNA, the CDR3 is TGTGCCAGCAGCCAAGCAGTGGGTGATGAGCAGTTCTTC. This encodes CASSQAVGDEQFF.

This clonotype was recorded at least ten times. The chain links TRBV7-9 to TRBJ1-1; D is unresolved. The V gene's germline CDR1 is SEHNR and CDR2 FQNEAQ (reference sequence). The CDR3 runs 13 residues. Trimming removed 1 base from V and 11 bases from J, with 14 bases in between. The DNA for the CDR3 is TGTGCCAGCAGCTTAGAGGGCAGAGGGAGCGCTTTCTTT. The encoded protein is CASSLEGRGSAFF.

V and J are TRBV4-2 and TRBJ2-3, with D possibly called TRBD1 or TRBD2 (5 bases each). The CDR3 sequence is 14 residues long. Germline lookup yields CDR1 LGHNA and CDR2 YNFKEQ. V was cut by 0 bases and J by 4 bases, with 8 bases left in between. For the CDR3, the DNA is TGTGCCAGCAGCCAAGATGTGGGGGCAGATACGCAGTATTTT. This codes for CASSQDVGADTQYF.

The chain employs TRBV27 and TRBJ2-2; the D is unclear. Per germline, CDR1 MNHEY and CDR2 SMNVEV (reference sequence). The germline V and J ends were trimmed by 5 bases and 5 bases, with 12 bases remaining between them. The CDR3 spans 14 residues. DNA for the CDR3: TGTGCCAGCAGTCCCACATATGGGACCGGGGAGCTGTTTTTT. It codes for CASSPTYGTGELFF.

The CDR3 sequence: CASSVADTEAFF. CDR3 nucleotides: TGTGCCAGCAGCGTAGCTGATACTGAAGCTTTCTTT. J is TRBJ1-1 and V is TRBV9; D gene uncertain. Germline CDR1 reads SGDLS; CDR2 reads YYNGEE. Trimming took 0 bases from V and 5 from J, leaving 5 bases between them. The CDR3 totals 12 residues.

The rearrangement joins TRBV10-3 to TRBJ2-7, with 13 bases fitting TRBD2. Unmatched junction bases numbered 5, after V lost 9 bases and J lost 3 bases. Germline V lookup: CDR1 ENHRY, CDR2 SYGVKD. The length of the CDR3 is 14 residues. The CDR3 DNA sequence: TGTGCCATACGGACTAGCGGGAGATTCTACGAGCAGTACTTC. This sequence encodes CAIRTSGRFYEQYF.